The 28 T cell receptor beta chains below all came from one sample that was sequenced in a study of response to subunit inactivated influenza vaccine. TCRdb re-analysed the RT-PCR reads in MiXCR, keeping a single row per CDR3 protein. The sample comprises under 950,000 distinct CDR3 sequences, 21% of which are singletons, and approximately 10% rests with the top ten. This specimen consisted of PBMCs from blood, obtained 5 days after vaccination. These receptors were taken from a middle-aged man who received an inactivated influenza vaccine.

The V gene is TRBV29-1, the J gene TRBJ2-5; 10 nucleotides match TRBD2. With V trimmed by 5 bases and J by 2 bases, 20 bases remained unmatched. The CDR3 covers 19 residues. Germline V gene lookup returns CDR1 SQVTM and CDR2 ANQGSEA. The CDR3 is CSVILYLSGRQKPQETQYF. Here the CDR3 DNA reads TGCAGCGTTATCCTATATCTTAGCGGGAGGCAAAAACCTCAAGAGACCCAGTACTTC. Supplemented by reference TRBV29-1 and TRBJ2-5, the full variable domain reads SAVISQKPSRDICQRGTSLTIQCQVDSQVTMMFWYRQQPGQSLTLIATANQGSEATYESGFVIDKFPISRPNLTFSTLTVSNMSPEDSSIYLCSVILYLSGRQKPQETQYFGPGTRLLVL.

This clonotype was picked up many times. The rearrangement links TRBV7-6 to TRBJ2-7, with 9 bases that match TRBD1. Trimming cost V 5 bases and J 4 bases; bases outside gene matches: 12. The CDR3 sequence is 16 residues long. The germline gives CDR1 SGHVS, CDR2 FNYEAQ. The CDR3 sequence: CASSERFLQGAYEQYF. CDR3 sequence (DNA): TGTGCCAGCAGCGAGAGATTCTTACAGGGGGCATACGAGCAGTACTTC.

In nucleotides, the CDR3 is TGTGCCAGCAGCTTAGTCGGTGGGACTAGCGGGCCTGGGAGCTCCTACAATGAGCAGTTCTTC. Amino acids: CASSLVGGTSGPGSSYNEQFF. The chain combines TRBV11-1 with TRBJ2-1, with 12 bases matching TRBD2. Unmatched junction bases numbered 13, after V lost 1 base and J lost 0 bases. The CDR3 length is 21 residues. Germline V gene lookup returns CDR1 SGHAT and CDR2 FQDESV (reference sequence).

There are a few counts of this clonotype. The rearrangement joins TRBV12-3 or TRBV12-4 to TRBJ2-5; 8 bases align to TRBD1. After removal of 3 bases from V and 2 bases from J, the junction contained 5 bases not matched to a gene. CDR3 length equals 15 residues. DNA of the CDR3: TGTGCCAGCAGTTTTCTGGGACAGGCACAAGAGACCCAGTACTTC. Translated, it gives CASSFLGQAQETQYF.

Many counts were recorded for this clonotype. The DNA of the CDR3 is TGCAGCGGAGTATACAATGAGCAGTTCTTC. Protein: CSGVYNEQFF. The rearrangement links TRBV29-1 to TRBJ2-1; D not certain. This CDR3 region has 10 residues. V gave up 7 bases and J gave up 4 bases, with 5 bases separating them. Germline V gives CDR1 SQVTM, CDR2 ANQGSEA.

The chain couples TRBV10-3 to TRBJ1-2, with D uncertain. Germline loops: CDR1 ENHRY, CDR2 SYGVKD. This CDR3 is 14 amino acids long. The V end lost 3 bases, the J end lost 7 bases, and 15 bases lay between the germline ends. The CDR3 region has the DNA TGTGCCATCAGTGAATCCGCCCAGTTAGGTGGCTACACCTTC. Residues: CAISESAQLGGYTF.

In its sample, this clonotype was seen many times. The chain employs TRBV12-3 or TRBV12-4 and TRBJ2-1, with 8 bases identical to TRBD1. V was clipped by 7 bases and J by 7 bases; unmatched bases: 0. CDR3 length equals 11 residues. In DNA form, the CDR3 reads TGTGCCAGCAACAGGGGGAATGAGCAGTTCTTC. Protein product: CASNRGNEQFF.

This clonotype was seen a handful of times. The chain combines TRBV6-2 or TRBV6-3 with TRBJ2-7, with 10 bases fitting TRBD2. The ends lost 7 bases at V and 5 bases at J; junction bases unmatched: 2. The CDR3 runs to 12 residues. Germline V gene data show CDR1 as MNHEY and CDR2 as SVGEGT. CDR3 bases: TGTGCCAGCACGCTAGCGGGAGACGAGCAGTACTTC. Amino acid sequence: CASTLAGDEQYF.

The rearrangement joins TRBV11-2 to TRBJ2-1; D possibly uses TRBD1 or TRBD2 (6 bases each). This CDR3 comprises 12 residues. V was pared by 5 bases and J by 5 bases, with 7 bases between. Germline CDR1 SGHAT, CDR2 FQNNGV. For the CDR3, the DNA is TGTGCCAGCAGCCGGGGGCACAATGAGCAGTTCTTC. It is translated as CASSRGHNEQFF.

This clonotype was found a few times. The chain employs TRBV5-1 and TRBJ1-2; D is ambiguous. The CDR3 totals 14 residues. Germline V CDR1 and CDR2: SGHRS, YFSETQ. Trimming took off 0 bases at V and 6 bases at J, with 12 bases between the two ends. CDR3 nucleotides: TGCGCCAGCAGCTTGGGCCTCAGTGATAATGGCTACACCTTC. This sequence encodes CASSLGLSDNGYTF. The entire variable domain, with the rest obtained from reference TRBV5-1 and TRBJ1-2, is as follows: KAGVTQTPRYLIKTRGQQVTLSCSPISGHRSVSWYQQTPGQGLQFLFEYFSETQRNKGNFPGRFSGRQFSNSRSEMNVSTLELGDSALYLCASSLGLSDNGYTFGSGTRLTVV.

This clonotype has a handful of counts. Here the CDR3 reads CASSPRGGLTGELFF. The CDR3 DNA follows: TGTGCCAGCAGCCCCAGGGGTGGTTTAACCGGGGAGCTGTTTTTT. The chain joins TRBV7-8 to TRBJ2-2, with TRBD1 as a possible D gene (6 bases). Trimming cost V 5 bases and J 5 bases, with 15 bases left between them. The germline CDR1 and CDR2 sequences are SGHVS and FQNEAQ. The CDR3 contains 15 residues.

This clonotype was observed a handful of times. The V call is TRBV4-1, the J call TRBJ2-7, with D perhaps assigned TRBD1 or TRBD2 (6 bases each). The germline CDR1 and CDR2 sequences are MGHRA and YSYEKL. This CDR3 region has 15 residues. The ends were cut back, 1 base at V and 2 bases at J, with 12 bases in the middle. The CDR3: CASSQVTGAAYEQYF. The CDR3 nucleotides are TGCGCCAGCAGCCAAGTGACGGGGGCCGCCTACGAGCAGTACTTC.

This rearrangement joins TRBV6-1 to TRBJ2-3; 8 bases fit TRBD2. Trimming cost V 6 bases and J 0 bases; bases outside gene matches: 8. CDR1 MNHNS and CDR2 SASEGT come from the germline V gene. The CDR3 covers 16 residues. This CDR3 is CASRERLAQSTDTQYF. DNA of the CDR3: TGTGCCAGCAGAGAAAGACTAGCGCAGAGCACAGATACGCAGTATTTT.

The chain is built from TRBV10-1 and TRBJ2-2; a possible D gene is TRBD2 (6 bases). The germline V gene has CDR1 WNHNN and CDR2 SYGVQD (reference sequence). The CDR3 is made up of 15 amino acids. V gave up 6 bases and J gave up 7 bases, with 18 bases separating them. The CDR3 protein is CASSLRGRGNGELFF. CDR3 in DNA: TGCGCCAGCAGCCTTAGGGGACGGGGGAACGGGGAGCTGTTTTTT.

The chain links TRBV6-5 to TRBJ2-7; 8 nucleotides line up with TRBD1. CDR1 MNHEY and CDR2 SVGAGI come from the germline V gene. The CDR3 extends over 19 amino acids. After removal of 2 bases from V and 2 bases from J, the junction contained 17 bases not matched to a gene. The CDR3 sequence is CASSYVDRVRFWSPYEQYF. Here the CDR3 DNA reads TGTGCCAGCAGTTACGTGGACAGGGTTAGGTTTTGGAGTCCCTACGAGCAGTACTTC.

This clonotype was counted ten times or more. V is TRBV6-2 or TRBV6-3 and J is TRBJ2-2, with 9 bases aligning to TRBD2. Germline-derived CDR1 and CDR2 are MNHEY and SVGEGT. CDR3 length: 12 residues. V trimming: 8 bases; J trimming: 6 bases; junction bases outside the gene matches: 1. The CDR3 sequence is CASGLAPGELFF. CDR3 sequence (DNA): TGTGCCAGCGGACTAGCGCCCGGGGAGCTGTTTTTT.

The CDR3 loop reads CASSLGPFLAKNIQYF. CDR3 nucleotides: TGTGCCAGCAGTTTGGGGCCGTTTCTAGCCAAAAACATTCAGTACTTC. The chain joins TRBV12-3 or TRBV12-4 to TRBJ2-4; D possibly corresponds to TRBD1 (5 bases). CDR3 length: 16 residues. Trimming removed 3 bases at V and 0 bases at J, with 12 bases between.

This clonotype has only a few counts. The chain employs TRBV4-3 and TRBJ1-2; TRBD1 is a possible D gene (6 bases). This CDR3 has 16 amino acids. The V gene's germline CDR1 is LGHNA and CDR2 YSLEER. Trimming removed 3 bases from V and 3 bases from J, with 17 bases in between. Here the CDR3 reads CASSQQPGGLDYGYTF. CDR3 nucleotide sequence: TGCGCCAGCAGCCAGCAGCCGGGGGGCTTGGACTATGGCTACACCTTC.

V usage is TRBV27 and J usage is TRBJ2-2; D not resolved. CDR3 size: 15 residues. Deletions cut 5 bases from V and 4 bases from J, with 14 bases between. Per germline, CDR1 MNHEY and CDR2 SMNVEV (reference sequence). CDR3 amino acids: CASSIRTPSTGELFF. Here the CDR3 DNA reads TGTGCCAGCAGTATCAGAACTCCTTCCACCGGGGAGCTGTTTTTT.

In this sample, this clonotype turned up a few times. The chain is built from TRBV20-1 and TRBJ2-7; D is undetermined. This CDR3 has 13 amino acids. V gave up 5 bases and J gave up 2 bases, with 13 bases separating them. The germline gives CDR1 DFQATT, CDR2 SNEGSKA (reference sequence). CDR3 nucleotides: TGCAGTGCTGAGATGAGGCAGGCCTACGAGCAGTACTTC. This gives the protein CSAEMRQAYEQYF.

The V and J genes are TRBV20-1 and TRBJ2-2; no reliable D call. V lost 2 bases and J 2 bases, leaving 6 bases between the germline ends. The CDR3 loop spans 13 amino acids. From germline, CDR1 is DFQATT and CDR2 SNEGSKA (reference sequence). The CDR3 nucleotides read TGCAGTGCTAGAAAGGTTAACACCGGGGAGCTGTTTTTT. Its translation: CSARKVNTGELFF.

A few counts support this clonotype. The V call is TRBV20-1, the J call TRBJ2-3; a weak D match, TRBD1 (6 bases). The V gene lost 0 bases and the J gene lost 1 base, with 17 bases spanning the gap. The CDR3 totals 17 residues. CDR1 and CDR2 (germline): DFQATT, SNEGSKA (reference sequence). In DNA, the CDR3 is TGCAGTGCTAGAGACGTGGACAGATCACGGGGCACAGATACGCAGTATTTT. It yields the protein CSARDVDRSRGTDTQYF.

The chain joins TRBV3-1 to TRBJ2-3, with D perhaps matching TRBD1 (5 bases). Per the germline V gene, CDR1 is LGHDT and CDR2 is YNNKEL (reference sequence). The V end was cut by 3 bases, the J end by 6 bases, with 13 bases between. The CDR3 runs 14 residues. This CDR3 is CASSHLPRADTQYF. The CDR3 region has the DNA TGTGCCAGCAGCCATCTTCCCAGGGCTGATACGCAGTATTTT.

This clonotype occurred a few times. The genes are TRBV7-2 and TRBJ2-1, with D possibly being TRBD1 or TRBD2 (7 bases each). Trimming took off 5 bases at V and 12 bases at J, with 17 bases between the two ends. Germline assignment: CDR1 SGHTA and CDR2 FQGNSA. There are 13 residues in the CDR3. The CDR3 nucleotides are TGTGCCAGCAGCCGCGACAGGGAGGGTCTGCAGTTCTTC. Its translation is CASSRDREGLQFF. The complete variable domain, with remaining parts taken from reference TRBV7-2 and TRBJ2-1, reads GAGVSQSPSNKVTEKGKDVELRCDPISGHTALYWYRQSLGQGLEFLIYFQGNSAPDKSGLPSDRFSAERTGGSVSTLTIQRTQQEDSAVYLCASSRDREGLQFFGPGTRLTVL.

This clonotype has at least ten counts. V gene TRBV5-1 combines with J gene TRBJ1-4, with D uncertain. Per germline, CDR1 SGHRS and CDR2 YFSETQ. The V end lost 0 bases, the J end lost 7 bases, and 10 bases lay between the germline ends. There are 14 residues in the CDR3. CDR3 sequence reads: CASSLGWDSEKLFF. The CDR3 nucleotides are TGCGCCAGCAGCTTGGGGTGGGATTCTGAAAAACTGTTTTTT.

The V call is TRBV20-1, the J call TRBJ2-1, with D possibly TRBD1 on 5 matching bases. This CDR3 region has 13 residues. With 6 bases removed from V and 7 bases from J, the gap between germline ends came to 16 bases. The germline V gene has CDR1 DFQATT and CDR2 SNEGSKA (reference sequence). The CDR3 loop reads CSADTDRTNEQFF. The DNA for the CDR3 is TGCAGTGCGGACACCGACCGGACAAATGAGCAGTTCTTC.

This clonotype has only one observation. The rearrangement uses TRBV5-1 and TRBJ2-7; D ambiguous. V lost 0 bases and J 0 bases, leaving 13 bases between the germline ends. The CDR3 is 16 residues long. The germline gives CDR1 SGHRS, CDR2 YFSETQ. This chain's CDR3 is CASSLELSRISYEQYF. CDR3 coding DNA: TGCGCCAGCAGCTTGGAGCTCTCACGGATCTCCTACGAGCAGTACTTC. The full variable domain, completed using reference TRBV5-1 and TRBJ2-7, is KAGVTQTPRYLIKTRGQQVTLSCSPISGHRSVSWYQQTPGQGLQFLFEYFSETQRNKGNFPGRFSGRQFSNSRSEMNVSTLELGDSALYLCASSLELSRISYEQYFGPGTRLTVT.

This sequence joins TRBV14 and TRBJ1-2; D gene uncertain. The CDR3 consists of 15 residues. The V gene lost 0 bases and the J gene lost 4 bases, with 12 bases spanning the gap. The germline gives CDR1 SGHDN, CDR2 FVKESK. CDR3 region: CASSQDNRGFYGYTF. In DNA, the CDR3 is TGTGCCAGCAGCCAAGATAACAGAGGGTTCTATGGCTACACCTTC.